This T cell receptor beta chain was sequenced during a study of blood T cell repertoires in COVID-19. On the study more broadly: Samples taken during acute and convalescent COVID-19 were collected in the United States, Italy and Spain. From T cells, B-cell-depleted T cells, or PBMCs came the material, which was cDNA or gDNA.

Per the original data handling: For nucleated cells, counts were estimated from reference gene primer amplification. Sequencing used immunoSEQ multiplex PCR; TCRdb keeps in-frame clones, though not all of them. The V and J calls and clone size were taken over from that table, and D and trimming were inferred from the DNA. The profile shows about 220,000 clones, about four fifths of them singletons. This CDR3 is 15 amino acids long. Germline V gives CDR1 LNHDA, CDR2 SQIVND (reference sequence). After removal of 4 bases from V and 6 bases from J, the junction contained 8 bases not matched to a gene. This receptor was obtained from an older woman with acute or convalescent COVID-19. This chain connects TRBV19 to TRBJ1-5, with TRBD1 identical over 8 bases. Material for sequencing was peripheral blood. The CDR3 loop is CASSKQGAGGQPQHF. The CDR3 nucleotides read TGTGCCAGTAGTAAGCAGGGGGCAGGTGGTCAGCCCCAGCATTTT.